The rows below give T cell receptor beta chains drawn from one sample of a study of neoadjuvant anti-PD-1 for oral cavity cancer. Measured with immunoSEQ multiplex PCR; TCRdb has only the in-frame clones, and not every one. The sample comprises under 15,000 clones, 65% to 85% of which are singletons, and about 3% rests with the top ten. The source material was PBMCs, sampled after nivolumab (anti-PD-1) treatment. These receptors were collected from a person aged 35-79 years with oral cavity squamous cell carcinoma. Each CDR3 is given with its conserved first and last residue. The D gene is left open where the match is weak. The listing skips clone size in some rows; elsewhere it reads once, few, many or a size class.

V gene: TRBV2
J gene: TRBJ1-1
D gene: TRBD1
clone size: NA
CDR3 protein: CASSGTGGIGTEAFF
CDR3 DNA: TGTGCCAGCAGTGGAACAGGGGGTATAGGCACTGAAGCTTTCTTT

V gene: TRBV15
J gene: TRBJ1-2
D gene: NA
clone size: NA
CDR3 protein: CATSRVENRWGYTF
CDR3 DNA: TGTGCCACCAGCAGAGTAGAGAACCGCTGGGGCTACACCTTC

V gene: TRBV28
J gene: TRBJ2-7
D gene: NA
clone size: few
CDR3 protein: CASSPPMSSSYEQYF
CDR3 DNA: TGTGCCAGCAGCCCTCCGATGAGCAGCTCCTACGAGCAGTACTTC

V gene: TRBV29-1
J gene: TRBJ2-2
D gene: NA
clone size: few
CDR3 protein: CSVVGPGNTGELFF
CDR3 DNA: TGCAGCGTTGTAGGACCTGGGAACACCGGGGAGCTGTTTTTT

V gene: TRBV9
J gene: TRBJ2-5
D gene: NA
clone size: NA
CDR3 protein: CASSPSRLGPAETQYF
CDR3 DNA: TGTGCCAGCAGCCCCTCCCGACTAGGGCCGGCAGAGACCCAGTACTTC

V gene: TRBV30
J gene: TRBJ2-1
D gene: NA
clone size: NA
CDR3 protein: CAWSPTLDWDRSVSPYNEQFF
CDR3 DNA: TGTGCCTGGAGTCCCACACTCGACTGGGACCGATCTGTGTCTCCCTACAATGAGCAGTTCTTC

V gene: TRBV19
J gene: TRBJ2-7
D gene: NA
clone size: NA
CDR3 protein: CASSRSGVEQYF
CDR3 DNA: TGTGCCAGTAGCCGATCAGGGGTCGAGCAGTACTTC

V gene: TRBV27
J gene: TRBJ2-3
D gene: NA
clone size: NA
CDR3 protein: CASSLKGFTDTQYF
CDR3 DNA: TGTGCCAGCAGTTTAAAAGGGTTCACAGATACGCAGTATTTT

V gene: TRBV9
J gene: TRBJ2-3
D gene: TRBD2
clone size: NA
CDR3 protein: CASSASGTSTDTQYF
CDR3 DNA: TGTGCCAGCAGCGCGAGCGGGACTAGCACAGATACGCAGTATTTT

V gene: TRBV6-5
J gene: TRBJ1-2
D gene: NA
clone size: NA
CDR3 protein: CASTEGYGYTF
CDR3 DNA: TGTGCCAGCACAGAAGGCTATGGCTACACCTTC

V gene: TRBV5-1
J gene: TRBJ1-1
D gene: NA
clone size: NA
CDR3 protein: CASRNSGSSTEAFF
CDR3 DNA: TGCGCCAGCAGAAATTCAGGGTCGAGCACTGAAGCTTTCTTT

V gene: TRBV6-1
J gene: TRBJ1-5
D gene: NA
clone size: NA
CDR3 protein: CASSVGVNQPQHF
CDR3 DNA: TGTGCCAGCAGTGTAGGGGTGAATCAGCCCCAGCATTTT

V gene: TRBV30
J gene: TRBJ1-5
D gene: NA
clone size: once
CDR3 protein: CAWSVSGDQPQHF
CDR3 DNA: TGTGCCTGGAGTGTCTCAGGAGACCAGCCCCAGCATTTT

V gene: TRBV20-1
J gene: TRBJ2-3
D gene: NA
clone size: NA
CDR3 protein: CSVRAPDTQYF
CDR3 DNA: TGCAGTGTTAGGGCCCCAGATACGCAGTATTTT

V gene: TRBV4-1
J gene: TRBJ2-2
D gene: NA
clone size: NA
CDR3 protein: CASSQALANTGELFF
CDR3 DNA: TGCGCCAGCAGCCAAGCCCTAGCGAACACCGGGGAGCTGTTTTTT

V gene: TRBV29-1
J gene: TRBJ2-7
D gene: NA
clone size: NA
CDR3 protein: CSVFLPGQSSYEQYF
CDR3 DNA: TGCAGCGTATTCCTACCGGGCCAGAGCTCCTACGAGCAGTACTTC

V gene: TRBV10-3
J gene: TRBJ2-7
D gene: TRBD2
clone size: NA
CDR3 protein: CAISQALSGKVFYEQYF
CDR3 DNA: TGTGCCATCAGTCAGGCGCTAAGCGGGAAAGTTTTCTACGAGCAGTACTTC

V gene: TRBV2
J gene: TRBJ2-1
D gene: TRBD1
clone size: NA
CDR3 protein: CASSEAGTGGPYNEQFF
CDR3 DNA: TGTGCCAGCAGTGAAGCGGGGACAGGGGGTCCCTACAATGAGCAGTTCTTC

V gene: TRBV5-1
J gene: TRBJ1-1
D gene: NA
clone size: NA
CDR3 protein: CASSLGGMGTEAFF
CDR3 DNA: TGCGCCAGCAGCTTGGGGGGCATGGGTACTGAAGCTTTCTTT

V gene: TRBV7-2
J gene: TRBJ2-5
D gene: NA
clone size: NA
CDR3 protein: CASSSQQETQYF
CDR3 DNA: TGTGCCAGCAGCTCGCAGCAAGAGACCCAGTACTTC

V gene: TRBV6-1
J gene: TRBJ1-1
D gene: NA
clone size: once
CDR3 protein: CASSELRGSTEAFF
CDR3 DNA: TGTGCCAGCAGTGAGTTAAGGGGAAGCACTGAAGCTTTCTTT

V gene: TRBV7-8
J gene: TRBJ2-7
D gene: NA
clone size: NA
CDR3 protein: CASSGRGTYEQYF
CDR3 DNA: TGTGCCAGCAGCGGCAGGGGCACCTACGAGCAGTACTTC

V gene: TRBV27
J gene: TRBJ2-7
D gene: NA
clone size: once
CDR3 protein: CASSSGTFGYEQYF
CDR3 DNA: TGTGCCAGCAGCTCCGGGACGTTCGGCTACGAGCAGTACTTC

V gene: TRBV5-4
J gene: TRBJ2-5
D gene: TRBD2
clone size: NA
CDR3 protein: CASSLLGTSGREETQYF
CDR3 DNA: TGTGCCAGCAGCCTGTTAGGGACTAGCGGGAGGGAAGAGACCCAGTACTTC

V gene: TRBV12-5
J gene: TRBJ2-1
D gene: NA
clone size: NA
CDR3 protein: CASGGGPLPNEQFF
CDR3 DNA: TGTGCTAGTGGTGGGGGGCCTCTTCCCAATGAGCAGTTCTTC

V gene: TRBV4-1
J gene: TRBJ2-2
D gene: NA
clone size: NA
CDR3 protein: CASSQGVQGRGTGELFF
CDR3 DNA: TGCGCCAGCAGCCAAGGTGTCCAGGGCCGGGGCACCGGGGAGCTGTTTTTT

V gene: TRBV30
J gene: TRBJ1-2
D gene: TRBD1
clone size: NA
CDR3 protein: CAWRRGQGDGYTF
CDR3 DNA: TGTGCCTGGAGAAGGGGACAGGGGGATGGCTACACCTTC

V gene: TRBV11-3
J gene: TRBJ2-7
D gene: TRBD2
clone size: NA
CDR3 protein: CASIPRELAGVRNEQYF
CDR3 DNA: TGTGCCAGCATCCCCAGAGAACTAGCGGGAGTTAGGAACGAGCAGTACTTC

V gene: TRBV19
J gene: TRBJ2-7
D gene: TRBD1
clone size: NA
CDR3 protein: CASRNPSDRVYEQYF
CDR3 DNA: TGTGCCAGTAGAAACCCTTCGGACAGGGTCTACGAGCAGTACTTC

V gene: TRBV29-1
J gene: TRBJ1-1
D gene: NA
clone size: NA
CDR3 protein: CSVEVNRGNTEAFF
CDR3 DNA: TGCAGCGTTGAGGTTAACCGGGGGAACACTGAAGCTTTCTTT

V gene: TRBV19
J gene: TRBJ2-2
D gene: TRBD1
clone size: NA
CDR3 protein: CASEGQGYTGELFF
CDR3 DNA: TGTGCCAGTGAGGGACAGGGTTACACCGGGGAGCTGTTTTTT

V gene: TRBV4-1
J gene: TRBJ1-2
D gene: NA
clone size: NA
CDR3 protein: CASSPAQVIYGYTF
CDR3 DNA: TGCGCCAGCAGCCCAGCGCAGGTGATATATGGCTACACCTTC

V gene: TRBV19
J gene: TRBJ1-5
D gene: NA
clone size: once
CDR3 protein: CASSGEESQPQHF
CDR3 DNA: TGTGCCAGTAGTGGGGAGGAAAGTCAGCCCCAGCATTTT

V gene: TRBV10-3
J gene: TRBJ2-3
D gene: NA
clone size: once
CDR3 protein: CAISAEGTQYF
CDR3 DNA: TGTGCCATCAGTGCGGAGGGTACGCAGTATTTT

V gene: TRBV7-6
J gene: TRBJ1-1
D gene: NA
clone size: NA
CDR3 protein: CASSLRGQMNTEAFF
CDR3 DNA: TGTGCCAGCAGCTTAAGAGGACAGATGAACACTGAAGCTTTCTTT

V gene: TRBV4-2
J gene: TRBJ2-1
D gene: TRBD2
clone size: NA
CDR3 protein: CASSQDSGGGSYNEQFF
CDR3 DNA: TGTGCCAGCAGCCAAGATTCGGGGGGAGGCTCCTACAATGAGCAGTTCTTC

V gene: TRBV29-1
J gene: TRBJ2-1
D gene: TRBD2
clone size: NA
CDR3 protein: CSASGSGGTYNEQFF
CDR3 DNA: TGCAGCGCTTCTGGGTCCGGGGGGACCTACAATGAGCAGTTCTTC